This entry describes one TCR beta chain. The CDR3 totals 15 residues. Looked up from germline, CDR1 is SGHAT and CDR2 is FQNNGV. J was trimmed by 7 bases and V by 4 bases; bases with no gene match: 12. The record originates from a study of blood T cell repertoires in COVID-19. Study information: COVID-19 samples from acute and convalescent phases originated in the United States, Italy and Spain. T cells, B-cell-depleted T cells, or PBMCs supplied cDNA or gDNA.

Authors' methods: Nucleated cell counts were estimated from reference gene primer amplification. Assay: immunoSEQ multiplex PCR; the TCRdb copy retains only in-frame clones and omits some. That table is the source of V, J and clone size, and D and trimming were worked out from the DNA. The table has some 270,000 clones, 90% seen once. The sequence was obtained from an older woman with COVID-19, enrolled during active disease. The gene calls are TRBV11-2 and TRBJ2-7, with 8 bases that match TRBD1. The sequenced material came from peripheral blood. CDR3 in amino acids: CASSSGTGGFWEQYF. CDR3 nucleotide sequence: TGTGCCAGCAGCTCCGGGACAGGTGGATTCTGGGAGCAGTACTTC. The full variable domain, completed using reference TRBV11-2 and TRBJ2-7, is EAGVAQSPRYKIIEKRQSVAFWCNPISGHATLYWYQQILGQGPKLLIQFQNNGVVDDSQLPKDRFSAERLKGVDSTLKIQPAKLEDSAVYLCASSSGTGGFWEQYFGPGTRLTVT.